The source of this T cell receptor beta chain is a study of PD-1 blockade in classical Hodgkin lymphoma. V lost 1 base, J lost 3 bases, and 10 bases lay in between. CDR1 is GTSNPN and CDR2 is SVGIG in the germline V gene (reference sequence). The CDR3 consists of 14 residues. Profiling relied on immunoSEQ multiplex PCR, and the TCRdb table lists in-frame clones only, not all of them. Among approximately 21,000 clones, 60% to 75% were seen once, and the ten largest hold around 21%. Indicated time point: cycle 4 day 1 (C4D1), after 6 weeks of nivolumab. Relapses following autologous stem cell transplantation were seen in all patients, with brentuximab vedotin exposure varying.

The sample in question was peripheral blood mononuclear cells (PBMCs), obtained before the fourth cycle of nivolumab. The sequence was collected from a human donor with classical Hodgkin lymphoma. This chain connects TRBV30 to TRBJ2-1, with a weak D call TRBD2 (5 bases). The CDR3 DNA reads as TGTGCCTGGAGTGAAGTCGGGGACTACAATGAGCAGTTCTTC. Protein: CAWSEVGDYNEQFF.